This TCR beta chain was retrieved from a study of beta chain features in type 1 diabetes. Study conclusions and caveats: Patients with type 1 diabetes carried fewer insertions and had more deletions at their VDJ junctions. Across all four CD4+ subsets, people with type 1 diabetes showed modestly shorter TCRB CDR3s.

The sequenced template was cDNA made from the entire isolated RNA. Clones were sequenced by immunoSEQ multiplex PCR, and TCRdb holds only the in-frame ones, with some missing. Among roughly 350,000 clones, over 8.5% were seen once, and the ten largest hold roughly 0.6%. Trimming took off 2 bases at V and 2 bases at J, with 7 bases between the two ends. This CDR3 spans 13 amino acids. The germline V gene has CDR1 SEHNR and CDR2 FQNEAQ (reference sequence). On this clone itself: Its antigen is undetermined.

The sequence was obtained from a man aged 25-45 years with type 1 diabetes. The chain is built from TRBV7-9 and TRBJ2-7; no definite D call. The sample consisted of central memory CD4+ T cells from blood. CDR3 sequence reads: CASSLSLPYEQYF. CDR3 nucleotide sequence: TGTGCCAGCAGCTTAAGCCTACCCTACGAGCAGTACTTC.